The text below deals with one TCR beta chain. Repertoires were generated with immunoSEQ multiplex PCR, while TCRdb's copy carries only in-frame clones and drops some. The sample has roughly 280,000 clones, 84% seen once. The sample originates from a study of blood T cell repertoires in COVID-19. As for the study in general: Samples of COVID-19 (acute and convalescent) were obtained from the United States, Italy and Spain.

The material sequenced was peripheral blood. The sequence was obtained from a man in his sixties with acute or convalescent COVID-19.

In DNA, the CDR3 is TGTGCCAGCAGTGGAACCGGGACAGGGGGCTGGAGCGGGAGTGAGACCGGGGAGCTGTTTTTT. This encodes CASSGTGTGGWSGSETGELFF. The chain is built from TRBV6-2 or TRBV6-3 and TRBJ2-2, with TRBD1 identical over 12 bases. The CDR3 is 21 residues long. V was clipped by 5 bases and J by 5 bases; unmatched bases: 21. The germline gives CDR1 MNHEY, CDR2 SVGEGT.